This TCR beta chain was sequenced during a study of radiation and T cells in renal cell carcinoma. Study results and limitations: Pretreatment tumor biopsies were lacking, so baseline clonotypes are unknown.

V shed 1 base and J shed 5 bases, with 8 bases lying between them. Germline loops: CDR1 SGHTA, CDR2 FQGNSA. This CDR3 comprises 14 residues. Time point meaning: blood 4 weeks post-SBRT, at nephrectomy. Treatment in this sample: 15 Gy SBRT to primary tumor, nephrectomy 4 weeks later. Nephrectomy followed 15 Gy stereotactic body radiation by 4 weeks. After SBRT, blood was collected at 2 and 4 weeks, plus baseline. Clear cell pathology was present in this patient's renal cell carcinoma. About this clone: Its antigen is not known.

Libraries were prepared by immunoSEQ multiplex PCR; TCRdb keeps only in-frame clonotypes and omits some of them. This sample has about 86,000 clones, with around four fifths found just once. The sequence came from a man aged 50-60 years with renal cell carcinoma. The chain carries TRBV7-2 and TRBJ2-2; D remains unclear. This material consisted of blood, taken from a patient whose treatment included radiotherapy and nephrectomy. CDR3 sequence reads: CASSLDPITGELFF. CDR3 bases: TGTGCCAGCAGCTTAGATCCCATAACCGGGGAGCTGTTTTTT.